This TCR beta chain was recorded in a study of shared clonotypes between healthy human individuals. Clones were sequenced by immunoSEQ multiplex PCR, and TCRdb holds only the in-frame ones, with some missing. The table has 2 million to 2.5 million clones, 85% to 95% seen once. As regards this clone: The sample carries other DNA sequences with the same CDR3.

CDR1 and CDR2 (germline): MDHEN, SYDVKM. CDR3 length: 15 residues. J was trimmed by 2 bases and V by 5 bases; bases with no gene match: 4. The chain recombines TRBV28 with TRBJ1-5; 9 nucleotides align to TRBD1. The clonotype originates from a man younger than 35 in good health. Some clones in this sample may be carry-over from other donors' samples. The sample comprised naive CD4+ T cells from PBMCs. As for subset: CD45RA+ positively selected. The CDR3 here is CASSTGGLGNQPQHF. The CDR3 nucleotides are TGTGCCAGCAGTACAGGGGGCTTAGGCAATCAGCCCCAGCATTTT.